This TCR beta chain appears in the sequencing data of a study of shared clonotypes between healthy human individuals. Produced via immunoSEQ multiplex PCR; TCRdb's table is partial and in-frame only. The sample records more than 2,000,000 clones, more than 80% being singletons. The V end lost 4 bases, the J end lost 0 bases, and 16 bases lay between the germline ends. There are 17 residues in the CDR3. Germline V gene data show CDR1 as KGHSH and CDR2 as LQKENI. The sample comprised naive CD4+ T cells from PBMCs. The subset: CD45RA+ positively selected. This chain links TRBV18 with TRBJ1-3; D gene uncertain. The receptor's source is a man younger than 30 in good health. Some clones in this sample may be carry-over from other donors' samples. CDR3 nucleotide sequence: TGTGCCAGCTCACGGGTCCCATCACAGAGCTCTGGAAACACCATATATTTT. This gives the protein CASSRVPSQSSGNTIYF.